Each of the 4 T cell receptor beta chains below was sequenced from the same sample in a study of blood T cell repertoires in COVID-19. Measured with immunoSEQ multiplex PCR; TCRdb has only the in-frame clones, and not every one. The repertoire consists of 220,000 or so clones, with around 84% occurring once and the leading ten covering roughly 5.3%. The sample taken for sequencing was peripheral blood. Every receptor here comes from a woman aged 55 to 70 who had recovered from COVID-19.

As DNA, the CDR3 is TGCAGCGTTACTGTAAGCTCCTACGAGCAGTACTTC. It codes for CSVTVSSYEQYF. The chain combines TRBV29-1 with TRBJ2-7; D not certain. The CDR3 totals 12 residues. Trimming stripped 5 bases from V and 0 bases from J, with 8 bases between. Per germline, CDR1 SQVTM and CDR2 ANQGSEA.

J is TRBJ2-5 and V is TRBV2; D is ambiguous. CDR3 size: 12 residues. CDR1 and CDR2 from the germline V gene are SNHLY and FYNNEI. V lost 5 bases and J 2 bases, leaving 6 bases between the germline ends. The CDR3 sequence: CASSTLQETQYF. The CDR3 nucleotides read TGTGCCAGCAGTACTTTACAAGAGACCCAGTACTTC.

This clone occurred once. The gene calls are TRBV2 and TRBJ2-3, with 7 bases lining up with TRBD2. Looked up from germline, CDR1 is SNHLY and CDR2 is FYNNEI. The CDR3 length is 15 residues. V dropped 3 bases and J dropped 2; count of bases not matched to a gene: 5. CDR3: CASSEGEGFTDTQYF. CDR3 nucleotide sequence: TGTGCCAGCAGTGAGGGGGAGGGCTTCACAGATACGCAGTATTTT.

V and J are TRBV19 and TRBJ2-1; 7 bases are a match to TRBD2. CDR1 is LNHDA and CDR2 is SQIVND in the germline V gene (reference sequence). The CDR3 has 16 amino acids. V lost 2 bases to trimming and J lost 2 bases; unmatched junction nucleotides: 6. Written as DNA, the CDR3 is TGTGCCAGTAGTATAATCAGGGCGGGAGCCTACAATGAGCAGTTCTTC. Translated, it gives CASSIIRAGAYNEQFF.